Listed here are 17 T cell receptor beta chains from one sample, sequenced in a study of technical replicates of blood from a handful of donors. Some clones are missing from TCRdb's copy, which holds only in-frame ones; the method was immunoSEQ multiplex PCR. The sample gives about 80,000 clones, around 90% of which show up once; about 0.4% is in the top ten. Input material: T cells isolated from PBMCs. The receptors here all came from a human donor in good health.

This clone was counted only a few times. V usage is TRBV30 and J usage is TRBJ1-1; D not certain. V lost 4 bases, J lost 2 bases, and 17 bases lay in between. Germline V gene lookup returns CDR1 GTSNPN and CDR2 SVGIG (reference sequence). This CDR3 region has 15 residues. The CDR3: CAWIRGHNLNTEAFF. The CDR3 DNA sequence: TGTGCCTGGATTCGAGGGCATAACCTTAACACTGAAGCTTTCTTT.

This clone was observed a single time. V and J are TRBV6-1 and TRBJ2-1; 8 bases fit TRBD2. The CDR3 is made up of 14 amino acids. CDR1 and CDR2 (germline): MNHNS, SASEGT. The V segment lost 6 bases and the J segment 9 bases; nucleotides outside the gene matches: 10. This CDR3 is CASRTGTSPTEQFF. The DNA for the CDR3 is TGTGCCAGCAGAACCGGGACTAGTCCCACTGAGCAGTTCTTC.

The V call is TRBV4-3, the J call TRBJ1-4, with 8 positions matching TRBD1. The V gene's germline CDR1 is LGHNA and CDR2 YSLEER. V shed 2 bases, J shed 4 bases, and the junction held 6 bases outside the gene matches. The CDR3 loop spans 16 amino acids. The CDR3 DNA reads TGCGCCAGCAGCCAAAAATGGACAGGGCTTAATGAAAAACTGTTTTTT. Amino acids: CASSQKWTGLNEKLFF.

The chain carries TRBV7-9 and TRBJ1-2; possibly TRBD1 for D (5 bases). V was shortened by 1 base and J by 4 bases, with 10 bases between the two germline ends. This CDR3 is built from 14 residues. The V gene's germline CDR1 is SEHNR and CDR2 FQNEAQ (reference sequence). CDR3 sequence: CASSLGQGGYGYTF. For the CDR3, the DNA is TGTGCCAGCAGCTTAGGGCAGGGCGGCTATGGCTACACCTTC.

J is TRBJ2-5 and V is TRBV7-9; 7 nucleotides align to TRBD2. With 2 bases clipped from V and 2 bases from J, the junction kept 5 bases outside the gene matches. CDR1 and CDR2 (germline): SEHNR, FQNEAQ (reference sequence). This CDR3 is built from 15 residues. CDR3 amino acids: CASSLTGTIQETQYF. CDR3 bases: TGTGCCAGCAGCTTAACCGGGACTATACAAGAGACCCAGTACTTC.

The chain has TRBV28 and TRBJ1-3, with D tentatively TRBD1 (5 bases). V lost 3 bases, J lost 7 bases, and 13 bases lay in between. Germline-derived CDR1 and CDR2 are MDHEN and SYDVKM. This CDR3 is 14 amino acids long. CDR3: CASSLAGPRNTIYF. The CDR3, as DNA: TGTGCCAGCAGTTTGGCGGGACCTCGGAACACCATATATTTT.

The rearrangement links TRBV28 to TRBJ2-7; D remains ambiguous. Trimming shortened V by 2 bases and J by 6 bases, and 11 bases separated the two germline ends. Germline V lookup: CDR1 MDHEN, CDR2 SYDVKM. The CDR3 extends over 13 amino acids. CDR3 coding DNA: TGTGCCAGCAGTTTACAATCCACTCTCGAGCAGTACTTC. Its protein product is CASSLQSTLEQYF.

The gene calls are TRBV20-1 and TRBJ1-2, with TRBD1 as a possible D gene (5 bases). The germline gives CDR1 DFQATT, CDR2 SNEGSKA (reference sequence). The V gene lost 6 bases and the J gene lost 14 bases, with 13 bases spanning the gap. The CDR3 spans 9 residues. This CDR3 reads CSARTQETF. CDR3 bases: TGCAGTGCAAGGACACAGGAAACCTTC.

J is TRBJ2-5 and V is TRBV11-1; 11 nucleotides line up with TRBD2. Trimming at V came to 4 bases and at J to 5 bases, leaving 6 bases not matched to a gene. Germline loops: CDR1 SGHAT, CDR2 FQDESV (reference sequence). This CDR3 is 15 amino acids long. The CDR3 region has the DNA TGTGCCAGCAGCTCTACTAGCGGGAGTTGGGAGACCCAGTACTTC. Its translation: CASSSTSGSWETQYF.

The CDR3 sequence: CASSPRDRGSYEQYF. DNA of the CDR3: TGTGCCAGCAGCCCCCGGGACAGGGGTTCCTACGAGCAGTACTTC. The chain links TRBV5-8 to TRBJ2-7; 10 bases line up with TRBD1. Germline V gene sequence: CDR1 SGHTS, CDR2 YDEGEE. The CDR3 loop spans 15 amino acids. The trim removed 4 bases at V and 1 base at J, leaving 5 bases unmatched.

V usage is TRBV6-5 and J usage is TRBJ1-1; D is possibly TRBD1 (5 bases). The germline V and J ends were trimmed by 6 bases and 6 bases, with 11 bases remaining between them. The CDR3 runs to 12 residues. Per germline, CDR1 MNHEY and CDR2 SVGAGI. In DNA, the CDR3 is TGTGCCAGCAGGGGGGGGATCGCTGAAGCTTTCTTT. This encodes CASRGGIAEAFF.

This chain connects TRBV30 to TRBJ2-2; D is possibly TRBD2 (6 bases). The ends were cut back, 0 bases at V and 8 bases at J, with 13 bases in the middle. The CDR3 has 14 amino acids. Germline values: CDR1 GTSNPN, CDR2 SVGIG (reference sequence). CDR3 in DNA: TGTGCCTGGAGTGTACTCGGGGGATATGGGGAGCTGTTTTTT. Its protein is CAWSVLGGYGELFF.

The chain has TRBV7-3 and TRBJ1-3; D is possibly TRBD1 (5 bases). V was cut by 2 bases and J by 2 bases, with 13 bases left in between. Germline CDR1 and CDR2: SGHTA and FQGTGA. CDR3 length: 16 residues. The CDR3 sequence: CASSLEWAGTGNTIYF. The CDR3 bases are TGTGCCAGCAGCTTAGAATGGGCAGGGACTGGAAACACCATATATTTT.

The V gene is TRBV28, the J gene TRBJ2-7; 11 bases fit TRBD1. Germline V gives CDR1 MDHEN, CDR2 SYDVKM. The CDR3 totals 14 residues. The J segment lost 0 bases and the V segment lost 6 bases, leaving 1 base of the junction unmatched. The CDR3 nucleotides are TGTGCCAGCAGGGGGACAGGGGGCTCCTACGAGCAGTACTTC. This codes for CASRGTGGSYEQYF. The variable domain in full, with the rest retrieved from reference TRBV28 and TRBJ2-7, is DVKVTQSSRYLVKRTGEKVFLECVQDMDHENMFWYRQDPGLGLRLIYFSYDVKMKEKGDIPEGYSVSREKKERFSLILESASTNQTSMYLCASRGTGGSYEQYFGPGTRLTVT.

The chain combines TRBV27 with TRBJ2-1; 8 bases map to TRBD2. Germline CDR1 MNHEY, CDR2 SMNVEV (reference sequence). The CDR3 spans 17 residues. The V segment lost 3 bases and the J segment 6 bases; nucleotides outside the gene matches: 13. This CDR3 reads CASSLFGGGLVLNEQFF. The CDR3, as DNA: TGTGCCAGCAGTTTGTTTGGGGGGGGACTAGTTCTCAATGAGCAGTTCTTC.

The CDR3 DNA reads as TGTGCCAGCAGCGTCCCTAGCTTTTGGGTGGAAGAGACCCAGTACTTC. This encodes CASSVPSFWVEETQYF. The chain carries TRBV7-2 and TRBJ2-5, with D tentatively TRBD2 (5 bases). There are 16 residues in the CDR3. V dropped 5 bases and J dropped 3 bases, with 19 bases sitting between them. Germline V lookup: CDR1 SGHTA, CDR2 FQGNSA.

The chain links TRBV9 to TRBJ2-7; D not resolved. Germline loops: CDR1 SGDLS, CDR2 YYNGEE. The CDR3 sequence is 16 residues long. The V gene lost 0 bases and the J gene lost 4 bases, with 17 bases spanning the gap. CDR3 DNA: TGTGCCAGCAGCGTAGAAGGAATAGAGGCGGTATACGAGCAGTACTTC. Translation gives CASSVEGIEAVYEQYF.